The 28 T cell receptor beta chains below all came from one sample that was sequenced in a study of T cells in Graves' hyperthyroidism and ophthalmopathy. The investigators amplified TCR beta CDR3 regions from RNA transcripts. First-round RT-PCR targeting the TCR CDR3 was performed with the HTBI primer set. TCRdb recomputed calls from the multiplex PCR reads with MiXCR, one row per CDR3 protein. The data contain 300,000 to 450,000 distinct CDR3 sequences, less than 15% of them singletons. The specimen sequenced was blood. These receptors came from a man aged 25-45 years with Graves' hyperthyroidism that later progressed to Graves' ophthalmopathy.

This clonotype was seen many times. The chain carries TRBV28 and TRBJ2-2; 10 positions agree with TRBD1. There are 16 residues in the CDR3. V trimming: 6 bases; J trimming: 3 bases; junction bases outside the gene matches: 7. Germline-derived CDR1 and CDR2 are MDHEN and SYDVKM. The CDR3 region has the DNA TGTGCCAGCAGGGAGGGGACAGGGGTGTACACCGGGGAGCTGTTTTTT. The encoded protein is CASREGTGVYTGELFF.

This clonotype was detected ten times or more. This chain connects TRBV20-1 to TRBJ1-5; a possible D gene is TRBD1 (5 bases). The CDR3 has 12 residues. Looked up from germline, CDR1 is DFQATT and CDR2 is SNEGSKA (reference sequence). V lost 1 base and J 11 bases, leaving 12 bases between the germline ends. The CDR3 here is CSARVGRGTQHF. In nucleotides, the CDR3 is TGCAGTGCTAGAGTGGGGCGAGGTACCCAGCATTTT.

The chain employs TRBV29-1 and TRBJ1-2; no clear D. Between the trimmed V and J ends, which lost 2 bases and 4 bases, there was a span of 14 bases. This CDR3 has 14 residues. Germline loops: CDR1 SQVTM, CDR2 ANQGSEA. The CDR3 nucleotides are TGCAGCGTTGAACCACCAAATCCTACCTATGGCTACACCTTC. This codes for CSVEPPNPTYGYTF. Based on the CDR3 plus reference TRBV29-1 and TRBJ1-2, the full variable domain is SAVISQKPSRDICQRGTSLTIQCQVDSQVTMMFWYRQQPGQSLTLIATANQGSEATYESGFVIDKFPISRPNLTFSTLTVSNMSPEDSSIYLCSVEPPNPTYGYTFGSGTRLTVV.

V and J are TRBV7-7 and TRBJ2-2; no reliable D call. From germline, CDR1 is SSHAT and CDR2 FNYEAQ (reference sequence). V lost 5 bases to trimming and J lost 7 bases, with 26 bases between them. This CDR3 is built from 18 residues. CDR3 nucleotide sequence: TGTGCCAGCAGCCCCCGCCTCACCGCGGTACAAAAAGTCGGGGAGCTGTTTTTT. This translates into CASSPRLTAVQKVGELFF.

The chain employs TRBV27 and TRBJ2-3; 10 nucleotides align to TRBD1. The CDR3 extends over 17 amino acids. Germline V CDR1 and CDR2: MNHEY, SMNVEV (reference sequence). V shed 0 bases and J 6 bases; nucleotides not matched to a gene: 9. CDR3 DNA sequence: TGTGCCAGCAGTTTATCCCGACAGGGGGCCGTGTTTGATACGCAGTATTTT. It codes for CASSLSRQGAVFDTQYF.

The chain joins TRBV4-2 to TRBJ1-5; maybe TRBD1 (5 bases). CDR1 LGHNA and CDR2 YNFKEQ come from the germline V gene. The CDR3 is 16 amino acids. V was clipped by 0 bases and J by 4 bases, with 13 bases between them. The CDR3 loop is CASSQEPGVGNQPQHF. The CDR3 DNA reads TGTGCCAGCAGCCAAGAACCGGGGGTTGGGAATCAGCCCCAGCATTTT.

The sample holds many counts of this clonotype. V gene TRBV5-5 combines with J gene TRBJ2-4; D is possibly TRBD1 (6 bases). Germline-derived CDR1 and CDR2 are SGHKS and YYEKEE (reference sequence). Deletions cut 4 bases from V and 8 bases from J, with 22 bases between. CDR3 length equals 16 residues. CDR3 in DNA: TGTGCCAGCAGCAGATCCGCCCAGGGGAGAGGGGACATTCAGTACTTC. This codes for CASSRSAQGRGDIQYF. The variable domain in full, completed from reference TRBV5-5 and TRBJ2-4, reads DAGVTQSPTHLIKTRGQQVTLRCSPISGHKSVSWYQQVLGQGPQFIFQYYEKEERGRGNFPDRFSARQFPNYSSELNVNALLLGDSALYLCASSRSAQGRGDIQYFGAGTRLSVL.

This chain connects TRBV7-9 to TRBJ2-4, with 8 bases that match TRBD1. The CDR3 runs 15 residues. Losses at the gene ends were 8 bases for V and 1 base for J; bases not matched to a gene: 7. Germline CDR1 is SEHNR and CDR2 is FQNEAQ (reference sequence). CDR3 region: CASGTDRGAKNIQYF. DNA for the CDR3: TGTGCCAGCGGGACAGACAGGGGTGCCAAAAACATTCAGTACTTC. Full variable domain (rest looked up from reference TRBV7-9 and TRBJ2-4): DTGVSQNPRHKITKRGQNVTFRCDPISEHNRLYWYRQTLGQGPEFLTYFQNEAQLEKSRLLSDRFSAERPKGSFSTLEIQRTEQGDSAMYLCASGTDRGAKNIQYFGAGTRLSVL.

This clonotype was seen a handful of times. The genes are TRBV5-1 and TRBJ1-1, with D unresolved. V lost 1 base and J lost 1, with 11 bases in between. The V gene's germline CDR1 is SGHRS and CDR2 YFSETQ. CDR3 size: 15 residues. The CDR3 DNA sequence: TGCGCCAGCAGCTTGCTAGGCGGGCAGAACACTGAAGCTTTCTTT. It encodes CASSLLGGQNTEAFF.

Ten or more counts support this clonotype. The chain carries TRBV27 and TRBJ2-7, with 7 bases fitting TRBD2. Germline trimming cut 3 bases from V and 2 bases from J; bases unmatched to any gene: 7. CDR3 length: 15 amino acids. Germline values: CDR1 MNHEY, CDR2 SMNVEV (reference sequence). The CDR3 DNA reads TGTGCCAGCAGTTTGGTGGGACTACTCCCCTACGAGCAGTACTTC. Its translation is CASSLVGLLPYEQYF.

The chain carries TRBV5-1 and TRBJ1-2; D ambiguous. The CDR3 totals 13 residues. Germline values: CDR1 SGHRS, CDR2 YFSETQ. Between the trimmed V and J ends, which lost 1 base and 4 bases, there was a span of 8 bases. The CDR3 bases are TGCGCCAGCAGCTTGACCGCCTTCTATGGCTACACCTTC. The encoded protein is CASSLTAFYGYTF.

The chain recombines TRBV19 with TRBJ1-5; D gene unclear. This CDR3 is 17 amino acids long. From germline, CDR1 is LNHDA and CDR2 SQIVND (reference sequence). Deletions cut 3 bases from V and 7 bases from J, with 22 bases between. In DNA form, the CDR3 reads TGTGCCAGTAGTATGGGAAGTTCGGTAGGGCGGAGACAGCCCCAGCATTTT. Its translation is CASSMGSSVGRRQPQHF.

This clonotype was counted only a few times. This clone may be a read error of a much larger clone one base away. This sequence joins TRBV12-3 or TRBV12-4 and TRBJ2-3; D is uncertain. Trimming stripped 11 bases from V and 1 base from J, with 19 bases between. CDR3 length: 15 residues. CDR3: CAGTFRATGTDTQYF. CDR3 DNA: TGTGCCGGCACTTTCCGGGCCACTGGCACAGATACGCAGTATTTT.

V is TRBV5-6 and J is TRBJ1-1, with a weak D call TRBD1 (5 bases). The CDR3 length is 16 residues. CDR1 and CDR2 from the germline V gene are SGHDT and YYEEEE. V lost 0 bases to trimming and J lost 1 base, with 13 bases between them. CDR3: CASSLENTGTNTEAFF. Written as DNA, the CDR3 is TGTGCCAGCAGCTTGGAAAATACAGGTACGAACACTGAAGCTTTCTTT. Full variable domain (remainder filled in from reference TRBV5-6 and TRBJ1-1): DAGVTQSPTHLIKTRGQQVTLRCSPKSGHDTVSWYQQALGQGPQFIFQYYEEEERQRGNFPDRFSGHQFPNYSSELNVNALLLGDSALYLCASSLENTGTNTEAFFGQGTRLTVV.

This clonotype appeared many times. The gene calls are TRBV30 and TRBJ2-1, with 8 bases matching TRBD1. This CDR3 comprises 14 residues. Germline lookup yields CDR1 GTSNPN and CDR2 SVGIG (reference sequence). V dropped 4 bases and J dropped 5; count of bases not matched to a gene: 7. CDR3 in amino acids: CAWTRTGLDNEQFF. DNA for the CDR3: TGTGCCTGGACAAGGACAGGGCTTGACAATGAGCAGTTCTTC. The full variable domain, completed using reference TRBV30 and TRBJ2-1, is SQTIHQWPATLVQPVGSPLSLECTVEGTSNPNLYWYRQAAGRGLQLLFYSVGIGQISSEVPQNLSASRPQDRQFILSSKKLLLSDSGFYLCAWTRTGLDNEQFFGPGTRLTVL.

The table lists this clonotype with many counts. The CDR3 spells CASSRRPDSSYNEQFF. The DNA of the CDR3 is TGTGCCAGCAGCCGACGGCCTGACAGCTCCTACAATGAGCAGTTCTTC. V usage is TRBV11-2 and J usage is TRBJ2-1; D perhaps matches TRBD1 (5 bases). Germline CDR1 reads SGHAT; CDR2 reads FQNNGV. This CDR3 is built from 16 residues. V lost 5 bases to trimming and J lost 0 bases, with 14 bases between them.

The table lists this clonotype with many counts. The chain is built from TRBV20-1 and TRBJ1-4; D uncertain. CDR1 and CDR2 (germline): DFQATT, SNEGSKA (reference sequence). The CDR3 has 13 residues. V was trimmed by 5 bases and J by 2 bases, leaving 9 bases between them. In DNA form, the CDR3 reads TGCAGTGCTCCCCCTGGGACTAATGAAAAACTGTTTTTT. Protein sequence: CSAPPGTNEKLFF.

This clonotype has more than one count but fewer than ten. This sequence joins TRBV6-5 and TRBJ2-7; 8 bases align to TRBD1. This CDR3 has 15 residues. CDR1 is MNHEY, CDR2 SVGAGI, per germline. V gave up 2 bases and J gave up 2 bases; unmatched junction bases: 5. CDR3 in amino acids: CASSYGQGATYEQYF. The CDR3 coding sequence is TGTGCCAGCAGTTACGGGCAGGGGGCCACCTACGAGCAGTACTTC.

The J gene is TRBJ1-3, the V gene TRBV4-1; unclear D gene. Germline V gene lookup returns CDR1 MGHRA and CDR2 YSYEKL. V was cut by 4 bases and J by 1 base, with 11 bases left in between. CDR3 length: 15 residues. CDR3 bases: TGCGCCAGCAGCCTTCTCACGGGTTCTGGAAACACCATATATTTT. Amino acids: CASSLLTGSGNTIYF.

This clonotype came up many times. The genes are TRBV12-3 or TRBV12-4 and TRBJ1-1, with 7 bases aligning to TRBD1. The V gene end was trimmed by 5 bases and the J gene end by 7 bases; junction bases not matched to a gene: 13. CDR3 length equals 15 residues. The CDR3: CASSARTGEPGEAFF. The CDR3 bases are TGTGCCAGCAGTGCGAGAACAGGGGAACCGGGTGAAGCTTTCTTT.

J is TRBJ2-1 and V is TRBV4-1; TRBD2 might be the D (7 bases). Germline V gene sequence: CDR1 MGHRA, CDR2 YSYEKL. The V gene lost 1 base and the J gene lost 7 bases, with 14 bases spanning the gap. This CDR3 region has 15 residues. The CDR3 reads CASSQVGRGHNEQFF. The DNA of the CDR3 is TGCGCCAGCAGCCAAGTGGGGCGGGGGCATAATGAGCAGTTCTTC.

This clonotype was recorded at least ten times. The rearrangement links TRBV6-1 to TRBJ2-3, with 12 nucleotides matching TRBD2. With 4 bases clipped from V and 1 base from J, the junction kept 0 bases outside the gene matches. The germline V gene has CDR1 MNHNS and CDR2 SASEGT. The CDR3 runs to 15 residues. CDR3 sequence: CASSGLAGGTDTQYF. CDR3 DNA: TGTGCCAGCAGTGGACTAGCGGGGGGCACAGATACGCAGTATTTT.

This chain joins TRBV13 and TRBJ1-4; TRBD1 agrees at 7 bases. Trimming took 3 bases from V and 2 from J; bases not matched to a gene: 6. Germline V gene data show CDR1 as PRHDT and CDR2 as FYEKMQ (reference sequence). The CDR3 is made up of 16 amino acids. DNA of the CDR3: TGTGCCAGCAGCTTCCGACAGGGAGGTACTAATGAAAAACTGTTTTTT. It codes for CASSFRQGGTNEKLFF.

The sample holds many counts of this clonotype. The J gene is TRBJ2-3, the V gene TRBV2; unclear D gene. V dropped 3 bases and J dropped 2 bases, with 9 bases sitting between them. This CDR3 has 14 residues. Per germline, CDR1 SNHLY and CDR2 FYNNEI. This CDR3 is CASSDVGSTDTQYF. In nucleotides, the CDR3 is TGTGCCAGCAGTGATGTGGGATCCACAGATACGCAGTATTTT.

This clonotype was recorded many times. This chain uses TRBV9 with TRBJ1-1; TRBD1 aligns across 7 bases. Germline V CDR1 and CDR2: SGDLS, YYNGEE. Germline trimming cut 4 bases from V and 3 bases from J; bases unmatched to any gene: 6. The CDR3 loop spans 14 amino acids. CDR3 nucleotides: TGTGCCAGCAGCCCAACAGGGGATTACACTGAAGCTTTCTTT. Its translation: CASSPTGDYTEAFF.

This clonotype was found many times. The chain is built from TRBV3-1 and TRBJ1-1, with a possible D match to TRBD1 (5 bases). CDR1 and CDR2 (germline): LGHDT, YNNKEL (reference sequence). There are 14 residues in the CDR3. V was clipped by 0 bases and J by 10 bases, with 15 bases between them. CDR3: CASSQDLTVRGAFF. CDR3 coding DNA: TGTGCCAGCAGCCAAGATCTTACCGTAAGGGGAGCTTTCTTT.

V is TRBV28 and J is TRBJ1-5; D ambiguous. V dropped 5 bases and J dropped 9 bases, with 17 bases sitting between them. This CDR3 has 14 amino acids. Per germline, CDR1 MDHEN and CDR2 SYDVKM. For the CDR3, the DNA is TGTGCCAGCAGTCCCTCGACATTCATAGGGCCCCAGCATTTT. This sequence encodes CASSPSTFIGPQHF.

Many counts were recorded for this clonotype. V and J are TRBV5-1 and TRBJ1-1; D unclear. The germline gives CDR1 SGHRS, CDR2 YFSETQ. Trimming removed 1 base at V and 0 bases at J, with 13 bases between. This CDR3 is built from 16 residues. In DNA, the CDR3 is TGCGCCAGCAGCTTGAGAGGCGATCCTATGAACACTGAAGCTTTCTTT. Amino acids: CASSLRGDPMNTEAFF. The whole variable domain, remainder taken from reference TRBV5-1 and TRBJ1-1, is KAGVTQTPRYLIKTRGQQVTLSCSPISGHRSVSWYQQTPGQGLQFLFEYFSETQRNKGNFPGRFSGRQFSNSRSEMNVSTLELGDSALYLCASSLRGDPMNTEAFFGQGTRLTVV.